These 17 T cell receptor beta chains were sequenced from one sample in a study of blood T cells in healthy people across ages. Primed by a sample-barcoded 5' primer and a J-beta primer mix, a second PCR proceeded for 7 to 11 cycles. TCRdb ran MiXCR on the 5' RACE reads and lists one entry per CDR3 protein. The top ten clones hold roughly 18% of a sample with over 600,000 distinct CDR3 sequences, about 45% of them seen once. The specimen was blood. These receptors all come from an older man in good health.

The chain links TRBV5-1 to TRBJ1-1; weak D call: TRBD1 (5 bases). This CDR3 region has 15 residues. Trimming pared 0 bases from V and 3 bases from J, leaving 12 bases between. CDR1 SGHRS and CDR2 YFSETQ come from the germline V gene. CDR3 coding DNA: TGCGCCAGCAGCTTGGCGGACGGCAGGGACACTGAAGCTTTCTTT. Protein sequence: CASSLADGRDTEAFF.

With regard to this clonotype: This may come from a read error, since a much larger clone is one base off. The genes are TRBV12-3 or TRBV12-4 and TRBJ2-5; weak D call: TRBD2 (6 bases). The tail of the sequence fits TRBJ2-1 better, so the J call may be wrong. The CDR3 totals 15 residues. The CDR3 is CASSFGGGIQETQFF. The CDR3 DNA is TGTGCCAGCAGTTTCGGGGGAGGCATCCAAGAGACCCAGTTCTTC.

This clonotype was counted at least ten times. V usage is TRBV7-2 and J usage is TRBJ1-5, with D possibly matching TRBD1 (6 bases). V was trimmed by 4 bases and J by 2 bases, leaving 18 bases between them. The CDR3 runs to 17 residues. In germline, CDR1 is SGHTA, CDR2 FQGNSA. CDR3 sequence reads: CASSYQTGGQGNQPQHF. CDR3 nucleotide sequence: TGTGCCAGCAGCTACCAAACGGGGGGCCAGGGCAATCAGCCCCAGCATTTT.

The V gene is TRBV7-2, the J gene TRBJ2-5; 9 bases agree with TRBD2. The J call is doubtful: the DNA matches TRBJ2-7 better. The germline CDR1 and CDR2 sequences are SGHTA and FQGNSA. The length of the CDR3 is 15 residues. CDR3 region: CASSYGAGGRYEQYF. Here the CDR3 DNA reads TGTGCCAGCAGCTATGGAGCGGGAGGCCGCTACGAGCAGTACTTC.

This clonotype was found a few times. The rearrangement uses TRBV20-1 and TRBJ2-7; a weak D match, TRBD1 (6 bases). The V gene's germline CDR1 is DFQATT and CDR2 SNEGSKA (reference sequence). CDR3 size: 15 residues. V dropped 6 bases and J dropped 4 bases, with 22 bases sitting between them. In DNA, the CDR3 is TGCAGTGCCCCAGGCAGGGGCCTCAACAGATACGAGCAGTACTTC. It specifies CSAPGRGLNRYEQYF.

This clonotype came up a few times. The V and J genes are TRBV12-5 and TRBJ2-2; perhaps TRBD1 as D (8 bases). The germline CDR1 and CDR2 sequences are LGHNT and FRNRAP. The CDR3 is 17 residues long. Trimming left V 0 bases short and J 3 bases short, with 14 bases between. CDR3 sequence reads: CASGLVQGGSDTGELFF. The DNA for the CDR3 is TGTGCTAGTGGTTTGGTACAGGGGGGGAGTGACACCGGGGAGCTGTTTTTT.

The chain has TRBV12-3 or TRBV12-4 and TRBJ1-6, with D unresolved. The CDR3 length is 14 residues. Trimming took 5 bases from V and 8 from J, leaving 13 bases between them. The DNA for the CDR3 is TGTGCCAGCAGTCTTCGAGGAACGTATTCACCCCTCCACTTT. As protein: CASSLRGTYSPLHF.

The rearrangement links TRBV7-2 to TRBJ2-5; TRBD2 might be the D (5 bases). Germline values: CDR1 SGHTA, CDR2 FQGNSA. Trimming left V 5 bases short and J 9 bases short, with 16 bases between. This CDR3 comprises 13 residues. CDR3 sequence (DNA): TGTGCCAGCAGCCCAGCGCCTAGCATGGCCCAGTACTTC. This codes for CASSPAPSMAQYF.

This chain connects TRBV2 to TRBJ1-2; no reliable D call. The germline V and J ends were trimmed by 8 bases and 10 bases, with 11 bases remaining between them. This CDR3 is built from 10 residues. CDR1 is SNHLY and CDR2 is FYNNEI in the germline V gene. CDR3 nucleotides: TGTGCCAGCTGGTCGGCTCACTACACCTTC. This encodes CASWSAHYTF.

This clonotype was seen at least ten times. This chain uses TRBV5-1 with TRBJ1-5, with D hard to call. Germline assignment: CDR1 SGHRS and CDR2 YFSETQ. There are 17 residues in the CDR3. The V end was cut by 0 bases, the J end by 4 bases, with 17 bases between. The DNA for the CDR3 is TGCGCCAGCAGCTTGGACGGGGTGGTGGGGAGGAATCAGCCCCAGCATTTT. As protein: CASSLDGVVGRNQPQHF.

The genes are TRBV25-1 and TRBJ2-7; no firm D call. The J call may be faulty, since TRBJ2-5 better matches the DNA end. Germline assignment: CDR1 MGHDK and CDR2 SYGVNS. The CDR3 length is 12 residues. CDR3 DNA sequence: TGTGCCAGCAGTGAGGATCTAGAGACCCAGTACTTC. This sequence encodes CASSEDLETQYF.

The rearrangement uses TRBV20-1 and TRBJ2-5, with TRBD1 as a possible D gene (8 bases). CDR1 and CDR2 from the germline V gene are DFQATT and SNEGSKA (reference sequence). V was pared by 2 bases and J by 7 bases, with 14 bases between. The CDR3 sequence is 13 residues long. The CDR3 loop reads CSARLQGGGTQYF. The CDR3 DNA sequence: TGCAGTGCTAGACTACAGGGGGGGGGGACCCAGTACTTC.

V and J are TRBV24-1 and TRBJ2-5; no firm D call. Germline V gene data show CDR1 as KGHDR and CDR2 as SFDVKD. Trimming left V 0 bases short and J 11 bases short, with 12 bases between. There are 13 residues in the CDR3. The CDR3 here is CATSDLRSNEQYF. In DNA form, the CDR3 reads TGTGCCACCAGTGATTTGCGGTCCAATGAGCAGTACTTC.

The V call is TRBV5-5, the J call TRBJ2-7; 9 bases are a match to TRBD1. Germline lookup yields CDR1 SGHKS and CDR2 YYEKEE (reference sequence). This CDR3 region has 16 residues. The trim removed 4 bases at V and 0 bases at J, leaving 8 bases unmatched. The chain's CDR3 is CASSARGQGSSYEQYF. DNA for the CDR3: TGTGCCAGCAGCGCCCGGGGACAGGGAAGCTCCTACGAGCAGTACTTC. Together with reference TRBV5-5 and TRBJ2-7, the CDR3 gives the full variable domain: DAGVTQSPTHLIKTRGQQVTLRCSPISGHKSVSWYQQVLGQGPQFIFQYYEKEERGRGNFPDRFSARQFPNYSSELNVNALLLGDSALYLCASSARGQGSSYEQYFGPGTRLTVT.

The chain carries TRBV5-6 and TRBJ2-1; D gene uncertain. From germline, CDR1 is SGHDT and CDR2 YYEEEE. The CDR3 loop spans 16 amino acids. With 0 bases removed from V and 5 bases from J, the gap between germline ends came to 15 bases. The CDR3 region has the DNA TGTGCCAGCAGCTTGGCGTCCAAGGCGTACCACAATGAGCAGTTCTTC. Translating it yields CASSLASKAYHNEQFF.

This clonotype was detected only once. This chain links TRBV20-1 with TRBJ2-5; D is possibly TRBD2 (6 bases). Trimming left V 6 bases short and J 4 bases short, with 18 bases between. CDR1 is DFQATT and CDR2 is SNEGSKA in the germline V gene (reference sequence). There are 14 residues in the CDR3. As DNA, the CDR3 is TGCAGTGCCAAAATAGCGGCCGGGTTAGAGACCCAGTACTTC. It encodes CSAKIAAGLETQYF.

This chain joins TRBV20-1 and TRBJ2-7, with a possible D match to TRBD1 (6 bases). This CDR3 comprises 12 residues. V shed 2 bases and J shed 5 bases, with 10 bases lying between them. CDR1 and CDR2 (germline): DFQATT, SNEGSKA (reference sequence). The chain's CDR3 is CSARTGTDEQYF. The CDR3 nucleotides are TGCAGTGCTAGAACAGGGACCGACGAGCAGTACTTC.